This TCR beta chain comes out of a study of blood T cell repertoires in COVID-19. The table came from immunoSEQ multiplex PCR; TCRdb's copy has only in-frame clones and leaves some out. This table has 300,000 to 450,000 clones, around 84% appearing once. CDR3 length: 17 residues. V lost 10 bases, J lost 7 bases, and 26 bases lay in between. In germline, CDR1 is LNHDA, CDR2 SQIVND (reference sequence). This clone appeared a few times. Source material: peripheral blood. The sequence was collected from a woman aged 18-30 years with acute or convalescent COVID-19. This rearrangement joins TRBV19 to TRBJ1-6; D is possibly TRBD1 (6 bases). CDR3 coding DNA: TGTGCCACTTCTTCACCCCGAACCGGGACACAGAATTCACCCCTCCACTTT. Its protein product is CATSSPRTGTQNSPLHF.